This is a list of T cell receptor beta chains from one sample in a study of blood T cell repertoires in COVID-19. The assay was immunoSEQ multiplex PCR, and TCRdb's table has in-frame clones only and misses some. The data show roughly 190,000 clones, over 80% seen once. What was sequenced was peripheral blood. The source is a woman aged 60-70 years with COVID-19, enrolled during active disease. The CDR3 runs from the conserved cysteine through the conserved F or W. A D gene is named only where the DNA matches it firmly. Size values are once, few and many counts, or a class for expanded clones, and some rows have none.

length	size	V	D	J	DNA	CDR3
14	few	TRBV25-1	TRBD2	TRBJ2-7	TGTGCCAGCAGTGATGGGGGAGGGGCCTACGAGCAGTACTTC	CASSDGGGAYEQYF
14	-	TRBV6-5	TRBD1	TRBJ1-3	TGTGCCAGCAGCCCAGGGGGCTCGGGAAACACCATATATTTT	CASSPGGSGNTIYF
16	-	TRBV28	TRBD2	TRBJ2-1	TGTGCCAGCAGCACCGGGACTAGCGGGAGGGGGGATGAGCAGTTCTTC	CASSTGTSGRGDEQFF
17	few	TRBV7-2	-	TRBJ2-6	TGTGCCAGCAGCTTCCAAGCGGGTATATCTGGGGCCAACGTCCTGACTTTC	CASSFQAGISGANVLTF
14	-	TRBV24-1	-	TRBJ1-5	TGTGCCACCAGTGACCAGGGGAATCTACAGCCCCAGCATTTT	CATSDQGNLQPQHF
14	-	TRBV11-2	-	TRBJ2-1	TGTGCCAGCAGCTTAAGTCGCAGCGCTAGGGAGCAGTTCTTC	CASSLSRSAREQFF
16	-	TRBV28	-	TRBJ1-1	TGTGCCAGCAGTCCCCTAGGGGTTGGTAAGTCCACTGAAGCTTTCTTT	CASSPLGVGKSTEAFF
13	-	TRBV28	-	TRBJ1-4	TGTGCCAGCACGGTCGCAACTAATGAAAAACTGTTTTTT	CASTVATNEKLFF
14	-	TRBV2	-	TRBJ2-3	TGTGCCAGCAGTGAGCCCTCGACTCCCTATCCGCAGTATTTT	CASSEPSTPYPQYF
16	-	TRBV24-1	TRBD1	TRBJ2-1	TGTGCCACCAGTGAACGTGACAGGGTCGGTTACAATGAGCAGTTCTTC	CATSERDRVGYNEQFF
15	-	TRBV4-2	TRBD1	TRBJ2-7	TGTGCCAGCAGCCAAGATGGGGGACAGGGAGGCGAGCAGTACTTC	CASSQDGGQGGEQYF
16	-	TRBV11-2	-	TRBJ2-2	TGTGCCAGCAGCTTAGTAGGCGGCCTAAACACCGGGGAGCTGTTTTTT	CASSLVGGLNTGELFF
17	-	TRBV27	TRBD1	TRBJ1-2	TGTGCCAGCAGTTCCTTGGCGGACAGGGGAGTGAACTATGGCTACACCTTC	CASSSLADRGVNYGYTF
13	few	TRBV5-4	TRBD1	TRBJ1-1	TGTGCCAGCAGCCGTGACACGACAGGGGAAGCTTTCTTT	CASSRDTTGEAFF
13	-	TRBV12-2	-	TRBJ1-2	TGTGCAAGTCGCCCCGGGGACAAGCGTGGCTACACCTTC	CASRPGDKRGYTF
12	-	TRBV6-5	TRBD1	TRBJ1-4	TGTGCCAGCACCGCGGACAGGAAAAAACTGTTTTTT	CASTADRKKLFF
16	-	TRBV6-2/TRBV6-3	TRBD2	TRBJ2-7	TGTGCCAGCAGTTACTCCCGGACTAGCGGGAGTTACGAGCAGTACTTC	CASSYSRTSGSYEQYF
15	-	TRBV7-9	TRBD1	TRBJ2-7	TGTGCCAGCAGCTTAACCGGGACAGGGCTGTACGAGCAGTACTTC	CASSLTGTGLYEQYF
17	-	TRBV15	TRBD1	TRBJ2-5	TGTGCCACCAGCAGAGAGGACGGGGGACAGGGGAGGGAGACCCAGTACTTC	CATSREDGGQGRETQYF
14	-	TRBV29-1	TRBD1	TRBJ1-2	TGCAGCGTTGCCGGGACAGGGGGTAACTATGGCTACACCTTC	CSVAGTGGNYGYTF
15	-	TRBV6-5	TRBD1	TRBJ2-7	TGTGCCAGCAGTTACTCGAGGCAGGGGGCGCGAGAGCAGTACTTC	CASSYSRQGAREQYF
14	-	TRBV28	TRBD2	TRBJ2-5	TGTGCCATTGGGGGAGCGGGAGGCGGGGAGACCCAGTACTTC	CAIGGAGGGETQYF
14	once	TRBV7-9	-	TRBJ1-2	TGTGCCAGCAGCCCGGACAGTGGGCGCTATGGCTACACCTTC	CASSPDSGRYGYTF
14	-	TRBV20-1	-	TRBJ2-3	TGCAGTGCTAGTGATCGGGGTATCACAGATACGCAGTATTTT	CSASDRGITDTQYF
15	-	TRBV30	-	TRBJ2-5	TGTGCCTGGAGTGTAATGGGCGGGGCTCAAGAGACCCAGTACTTC	CAWSVMGGAQETQYF
14	-	TRBV10-3	TRBD1	TRBJ2-3	TGTGCCATCAGAGAGACAGGGGGTTCGGATACGCAGTATTTT	CAIRETGGSDTQYF
15	-	TRBV6-5	TRBD1	TRBJ2-2	TGTGCCAGCAGACCCGGGACAGGGGAATCCGGGGAGCTGTTTTTT	CASRPGTGESGELFF
15	few	TRBV7-9	TRBD1	TRBJ1-1	TGTGCCAGCAGCTTAGAGGCAGGGGGCGGGACTGAAGCTTTCTTT	CASSLEAGGGTEAFF
14	-	TRBV11-2	-	TRBJ1-4	TGTGCCAGCAGCCCGGAGGGCCCTAATGAAAAACTGTTTTTT	CASSPEGPNEKLFF
16	-	TRBV7-2	TRBD2	TRBJ2-1	TGTGCCAGCAGCTTACTAGCGGGGGGCGGGTACAATGAGCAGTTCTTC	CASSLLAGGGYNEQFF
16	-	TRBV3-1/TRBV3-2	-	TRBJ2-5	TGTGCCAGCAGCCTCCCCCGGGGACACTCATGGGAGACCCAGTACTTC	CASSLPRGHSWETQYF
12	-	TRBV12-3/TRBV12-4	-	TRBJ1-6	TGTGCCAGCAACAGTAATAATTCACCCCTCCACTTT	CASNSNNSPLHF
14	-	TRBV14	-	TRBJ2-2	TGTGCCAGCAGACAGGGTGGATCCACCGGGGAGCTGTTTTTT	CASRQGGSTGELFF
14	-	TRBV20-1	-	TRBJ1-1	TGCAGTGCTAGTGCGGAGGGGTTTAACACTGAAGCTTTCTTT	CSASAEGFNTEAFF
18	few	TRBV11-3	TRBD1	TRBJ2-2	TGTGCCAGCAGCTTAATTGCCACCGGGACAGGGGCAACCGGGGAGCTGTTTTTT	CASSLIATGTGATGELFF
16	-	TRBV7-2	TRBD2	TRBJ2-5	TGTGCCAGCAGCTTAGCCGAGGCGGGAGTACAAGAGACCCAGTACTTC	CASSLAEAGVQETQYF
13	few	TRBV24-1	TRBD1	TRBJ1-5	TGTGCCACACAGGGGAGCGGCAATCAGCCCCAGCATTTT	CATQGSGNQPQHF
15	once	TRBV15	TRBD1	TRBJ1-5	TGTGCCACCAGCAGGGACAGGGGCTGGTATCAGCCCCAGCATTTT	CATSRDRGWYQPQHF
14	-	TRBV6-5	TRBD2	TRBJ2-2	TGTGCCAGCACAGGACTAGCGGGAGTTGGGGAGCTGTTTTTT	CASTGLAGVGELFF
13	few	TRBV6-5	-	TRBJ1-1	TGTGCCAGCCAAGCCAAATTAAACACTGAAGCTTTCTTT	CASQAKLNTEAFF
19	-	TRBV7-2	TRBD1	TRBJ2-7	TGTGCCAGCAGCCTTGACAGGGGGCGCGCGGCGGGAACGTCCTACGAGCAGTACTTC	CASSLDRGRAAGTSYEQYF
15	once	TRBV29-1	-	TRBJ2-1	TGCAGCTCAACGGCAAGGCTAGCCCACAGCAATGAGCAGTTCTTC	CSSTARLAHSNEQFF
14	-	TRBV20-1	TRBD1	TRBJ2-3	TGCAGTGCTAGTGCCGGACAGGGGACAGATACGCAGTATTTT	CSASAGQGTDTQYF
16	-	TRBV4-2	-	TRBJ2-7	TGTGCCAGCAGCCAAGATATCCGGACTCGATCCTACGAGCAGTACTTC	CASSQDIRTRSYEQYF
16	-	TRBV7-7	-	TRBJ2-1	TGTGCTAGCAGCCGGCGGGCCCGAAGCTCCTACAATGAGCAGTTCTTC	CASSRRARSSYNEQFF
13	-	TRBV5-6	-	TRBJ2-7	TGTGCCAGCACGGCAGGACTCTCCTACGAGCAGTACTTC	CASTAGLSYEQYF
19	once	TRBV5-3	-	TRBJ2-1	TGTGCCAGAAGCTTGTTTACCAGGGGAATTACGAACTCCTACAATGAGCAGTTCTTC	CARSLFTRGITNSYNEQFF
15	-	TRBV4-1	-	TRBJ2-7	TGCGCCAGCAGCCAACTACAGGGTCAAATACTCGAGCAGTACTTC	CASSQLQGQILEQYF
14	-	TRBV11-3	-	TRBJ2-1	TGTGCCAGCAGCTTAGATTCCCCTAGAAAGGAGCAGTTCTTC	CASSLDSPRKEQFF
14	once	TRBV18	TRBD1	TRBJ2-7	TGTGCCAGCTCACGGGGGACAGTTCCCTACGAGCAGTACTTC	CASSRGTVPYEQYF
16	-	TRBV2	-	TRBJ2-1	TGTGCCAGCAGCAAGATGGTGGGCACCACCTACAATGAGCAGTTCTTC	CASSKMVGTTYNEQFF
16	-	TRBV5-5	TRBD1	TRBJ2-3	TGTGCCAGCAGCTCCACCGGGACAGGGGCGTGGGGTACGCAGTATTTT	CASSSTGTGAWGTQYF
16	-	TRBV28	TRBD1	TRBJ1-1	TGTGCCAGCAGTCTCCCAGGGGGCGCGGGGAACACTGAAGCTTTCTTT	CASSLPGGAGNTEAFF
20	few	TRBV21-1	-	TRBJ2-1	TGTGCCAGCAGCAAAGAGCTGGGACTAGCGGGGCCCAACTCCTACAATGAGCAGTTCTTC	CASSKELGLAGPNSYNEQFF
13	-	TRBV10-3	-	TRBJ2-7	TGTGCCATCCACAGGGCTCCTGGGTACGAGCAGTACTTC	CAIHRAPGYEQYF